This T cell receptor beta chain comes out of a study of T-cell memory formation after mild COVID-19. Across the whole study: For the most part, TCR clusters were specific to one donor.

Study-wide findings and caveats: Clones which contracted sat mainly in CM and EM if CD4+, and in EMRA if CD8+. Clones shrinking between day 15 and 85 showed a balanced CD4/CD8 split, and those that grew later tilted toward CD4+.

This clonotype was counted a single time. Its target is unknown. Trimming shortened V by 6 bases and J by 12 bases, and 12 bases separated the two germline ends. The CDR3 has 11 amino acids. Germline CDR1 reads MNHNS; CDR2 reads SASEGT. Each CDR3 protein gets one entry after TCRdb re-called the 5' RACE reads with MiXCR. The sample lists around 450,000 distinct CDR3 sequences; 15% to 25% were seen once. V gene TRBV6-1 combines with J gene TRBJ2-4; D is uncertain. This TCR was sampled from an adult woman who had mild COVID-19 (a few samples of this study predate the infection). Cell type and time point are not known. Sequencing was carried out using PBMCs or a T cell subset sorted from them (not recorded which). DNA of the CDR3: TGTGCCAGCAGGGACCGACACAATCAGTACTTC. It specifies CASRDRHNQYF.